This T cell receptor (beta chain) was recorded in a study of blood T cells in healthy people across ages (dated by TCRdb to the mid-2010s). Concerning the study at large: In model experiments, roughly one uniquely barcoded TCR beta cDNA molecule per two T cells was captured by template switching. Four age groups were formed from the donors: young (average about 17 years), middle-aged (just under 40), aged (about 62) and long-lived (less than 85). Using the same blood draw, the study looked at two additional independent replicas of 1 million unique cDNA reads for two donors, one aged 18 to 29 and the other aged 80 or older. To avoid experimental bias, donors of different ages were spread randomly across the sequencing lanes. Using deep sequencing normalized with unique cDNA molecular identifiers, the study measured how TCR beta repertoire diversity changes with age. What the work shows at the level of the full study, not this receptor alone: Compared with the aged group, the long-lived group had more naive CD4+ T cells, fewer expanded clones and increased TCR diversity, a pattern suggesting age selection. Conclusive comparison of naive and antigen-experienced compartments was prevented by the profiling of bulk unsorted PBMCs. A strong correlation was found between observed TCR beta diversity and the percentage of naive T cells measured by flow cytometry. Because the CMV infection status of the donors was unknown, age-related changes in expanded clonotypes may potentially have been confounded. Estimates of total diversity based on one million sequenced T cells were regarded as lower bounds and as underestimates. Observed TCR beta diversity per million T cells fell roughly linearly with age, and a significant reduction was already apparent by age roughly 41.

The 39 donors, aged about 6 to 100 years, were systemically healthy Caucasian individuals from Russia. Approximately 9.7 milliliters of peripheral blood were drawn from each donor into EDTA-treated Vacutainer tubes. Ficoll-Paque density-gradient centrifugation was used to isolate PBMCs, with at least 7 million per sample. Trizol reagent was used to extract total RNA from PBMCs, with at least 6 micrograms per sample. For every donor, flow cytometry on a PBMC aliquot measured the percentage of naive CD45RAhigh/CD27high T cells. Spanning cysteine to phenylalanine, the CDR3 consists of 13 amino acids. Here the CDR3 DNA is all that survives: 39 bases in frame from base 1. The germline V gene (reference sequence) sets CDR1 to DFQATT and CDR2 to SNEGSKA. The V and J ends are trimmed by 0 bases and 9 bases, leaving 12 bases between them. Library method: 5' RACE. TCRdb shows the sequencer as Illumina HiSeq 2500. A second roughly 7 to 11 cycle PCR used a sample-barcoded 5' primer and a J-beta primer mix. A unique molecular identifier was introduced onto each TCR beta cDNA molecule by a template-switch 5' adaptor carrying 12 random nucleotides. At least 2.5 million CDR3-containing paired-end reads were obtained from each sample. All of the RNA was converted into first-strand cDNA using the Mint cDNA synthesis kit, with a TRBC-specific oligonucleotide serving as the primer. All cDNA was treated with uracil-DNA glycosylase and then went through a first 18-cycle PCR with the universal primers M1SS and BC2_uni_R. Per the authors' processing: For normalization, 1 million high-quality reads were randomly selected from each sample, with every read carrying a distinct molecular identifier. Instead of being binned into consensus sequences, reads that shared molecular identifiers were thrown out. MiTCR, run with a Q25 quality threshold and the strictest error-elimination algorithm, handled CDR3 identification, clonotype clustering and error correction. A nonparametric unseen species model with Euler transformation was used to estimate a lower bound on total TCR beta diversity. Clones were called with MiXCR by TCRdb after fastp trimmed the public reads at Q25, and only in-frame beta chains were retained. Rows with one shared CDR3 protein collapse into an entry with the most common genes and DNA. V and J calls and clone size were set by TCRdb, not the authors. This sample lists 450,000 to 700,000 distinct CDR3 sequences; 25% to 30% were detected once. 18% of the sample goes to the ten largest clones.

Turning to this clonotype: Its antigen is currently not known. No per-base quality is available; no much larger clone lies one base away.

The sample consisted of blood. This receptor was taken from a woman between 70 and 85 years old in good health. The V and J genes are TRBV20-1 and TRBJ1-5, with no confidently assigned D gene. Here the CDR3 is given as CSAREVGGRPQHF. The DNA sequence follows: TGCAGTGCTAGAGAGGTGGGAGGGAGGCCCCAGCATTTT.